This passage covers 27 T cell receptor beta chains from one sample sequenced in a study of cytomegalovirus exposure and HLA in healthy donors. Produced via immunoSEQ multiplex PCR; TCRdb's table is partial and in-frame only. The sample carries about 360,000 clones, roughly 89% recorded once. Sequences were obtained from PBMCs. The receptors originated from a young woman in good health and CMV-seronegative.

J is TRBJ1-2 and V is TRBV15; 11 bases align to TRBD1. Losses at the gene ends were 5 bases for V and 8 bases for J; bases not matched to a gene: 16. The CDR3 length is 17 residues. In germline, CDR1 is LNHNV, CDR2 YYDKDF (reference sequence). As DNA, the CDR3 is TGTGCCACCAGCTCACCGGGCCGGACAGGGGGCGCGAAGGGCTACACCTTC. This gives the protein CATSSPGRTGGAKGYTF. Complete variable domain (other parts from reference TRBV15 and TRBJ1-2): DAMVIQNPRYQVTQFGKPVTLSCSQTLNHNVMYWYQQKSSQAPKLLFHYYDKDFNNEADTPDNFQSRRPNTSFCFLDIRSPGLGDTAMYLCATSSPGRTGGAKGYTFGSGTRLTVV.

The rearrangement links TRBV28 to TRBJ2-5, with D perhaps TRBD2 (7 bases). The ends were cut back, 2 bases at V and 1 base at J, with 17 bases in the middle. Per the germline V gene, CDR1 is MDHEN and CDR2 is SYDVKM. CDR3 length equals 17 residues. The CDR3 DNA follows: TGTGCCAGCAGTTTAATGTTTGCGGGGGCCCTCCAAGAGACCCAGTACTTC. As protein: CASSLMFAGALQETQYF.

The chain joins TRBV28 to TRBJ2-2; 8 nucleotides align to TRBD2. CDR3 length equals 16 residues. The germline CDR1 and CDR2 sequences are MDHEN and SYDVKM. J lost 0 bases, V lost 8 bases, and 8 bases had no gene match. CDR3 amino acids: CASRTLAGPNTGELFF. CDR3 coding DNA: TGTGCCAGCCGAACCCTAGCGGGCCCGAACACCGGGGAGCTGTTTTTT.

This chain joins TRBV27 and TRBJ1-5, with D possibly matching TRBD1 (6 bases). Looked up from germline, CDR1 is MNHEY and CDR2 is SMNVEV (reference sequence). The CDR3 consists of 16 residues. The V and J ends lost 5 bases and 4 bases respectively, with 18 bases between them. CDR3 bases: TGTGCCAGCAGTCCCTCGGGTAGGGGGTCTAATCAGCCCCAGCATTTT. It translates to CASSPSGRGSNQPQHF.

CDR3 sequence: CASSLGQGIEAFF. CDR3 sequence (DNA): TGCGCCAGCAGCCTTGGACAGGGAATCGAAGCTTTCTTT. The chain recombines TRBV4-1 with TRBJ1-1, with 8 bases aligning to TRBD1. V was clipped by 4 bases and J by 8 bases; unmatched bases: 6. CDR1 MGHRA and CDR2 YSYEKL come from the germline V gene. This CDR3 is 13 amino acids long.

The chain combines TRBV5-1 with TRBJ2-3; tentatively, D is TRBD2 (6 bases). Trimming stripped 5 bases from V and 7 bases from J, with 8 bases between. Germline lookup yields CDR1 SGHRS and CDR2 YFSETQ. The CDR3 covers 11 residues. The CDR3 here is CASRGGNTQYF. Here the CDR3 DNA reads TGCGCCAGCAGGGGGGGAAATACGCAGTATTTT.

The rearrangement links TRBV21-1 to TRBJ2-2; no DNA check was done on the table's D call, TRBD1. TRBV21-1 has pseudogene status. This CDR3 is 17 amino acids long. The DNA for the CDR3 is TGTGCCAGCAGCGCTAAATCCGGGACATCGAACACCGGGGAGCTGTTTTTT. Translating it yields CASSAKSGTSNTGELFF.

The V gene is TRBV6-6, the J gene TRBJ2-7, with 9 bases identical to TRBD1. V lost 10 bases and J lost 3; bases outside the gene matches: 13. Germline-derived CDR1 and CDR2 are MNHNY and SVGAGI (reference sequence). This CDR3 spans 15 amino acids. Written as DNA, the CDR3 is TGTGCCACCCGTCCCGGGACAGGGAACGACTACGAGCAGTACTTC. Encoded protein: CATRPGTGNDYEQYF.

The CDR3 is CAWCVRQGVPYNEQFF. In DNA, the CDR3 is TGTGCCTGGTGCGTACGCCAGGGGGTCCCCTACAATGAGCAGTTCTTC. J is TRBJ2-1 and V is TRBV30; 7 nucleotides agree with TRBD1. The CDR3 consists of 16 residues. Germline values: CDR1 GTSNPN, CDR2 SVGIG (reference sequence). V trimming: 5 bases; J trimming: 2 bases; junction bases outside the gene matches: 12.

The CDR3 protein is CASSLAPGRGAYEQYF. The DNA of the CDR3 is TGTGCCAGCTCACTCGCTCCGGGACGCGGGGCCTACGAGCAGTACTTC. The chain uses TRBV18 and TRBJ2-7, with a possible D match to TRBD2 (6 bases). V was trimmed by 4 bases and J by 2 bases, leaving 18 bases between them. CDR1 is KGHSH and CDR2 is LQKENI in the germline V gene. CDR3 length equals 16 residues.

The rearrangement links TRBV19 to TRBJ2-1; D gene ambiguous. The CDR3 is 13 residues long. The germline V and J ends were trimmed by 9 bases and 6 bases, with 15 bases remaining between them. Germline V lookup: CDR1 LNHDA, CDR2 SQIVND (reference sequence). CDR3 residues: CARRLRFPNEQFF. The CDR3 region has the DNA TGTGCCAGGCGTCTGCGATTCCCCAATGAGCAGTTCTTC.

V usage is TRBV28 and J usage is TRBJ1-5; 7 bases are shared with TRBD1. The V and J ends lost 4 bases and 0 bases, in that order; junction bases with no gene match: 21. This CDR3 spans 21 amino acids. Per germline, CDR1 MDHEN and CDR2 SYDVKM. The CDR3 is CASSSRDRAIYTHYSNQPQHF. Here the CDR3 DNA reads TGTGCCAGCAGTTCCAGGGACAGAGCAATTTATACACATTATAGCAATCAGCCCCAGCATTTT.

The chain is built from TRBV5-6 and TRBJ1-5; D not resolved. The CDR3 runs 13 residues. Looked up from germline, CDR1 is SGHDT and CDR2 is YYEEEE. Trimming pared 4 bases from V and 2 bases from J, leaving 7 bases between. In nucleotides, the CDR3 is TGTGCCAGCAGCGGCGGGGGCAATCAGCCCCAGCATTTT. Translating gives CASSGGGNQPQHF.

The chain recombines TRBV5-1 with TRBJ1-1, with TRBD1 identical over 9 bases. J was trimmed by 7 bases and V by 4 bases; bases with no gene match: 14. The germline V gene has CDR1 SGHRS and CDR2 YFSETQ. CDR3 size: 16 residues. The CDR3: CASSGRPGQGTGEAFF. CDR3 nucleotide sequence: TGCGCCAGCAGCGGGCGGCCGGGACAGGGAACGGGTGAAGCTTTCTTT.

The rearrangement joins TRBV27 to TRBJ2-3, with 15 bases aligning to TRBD2. Per the germline V gene, CDR1 is MNHEY and CDR2 is SMNVEV (reference sequence). The CDR3 is made up of 15 amino acids. After removal of 4 bases from V and 9 bases from J, the junction contained 5 bases not matched to a gene. CDR3 bases: TGTGCCAGCAGTTCCCGGACTAGCGGGGGGGAGACGCAGTATTTT. Protein product: CASSSRTSGGETQYF.

The chain links TRBV7-6 to TRBJ2-5, with TRBD1 matching over 10 bases. The CDR3 is 15 amino acids. Trimming took 3 bases from V and 5 from J; bases not matched to a gene: 6. Looked up from germline, CDR1 is SGHVS and CDR2 is FNYEAQ. This CDR3 is CASSLTGGWRETQYF. CDR3 coding DNA: TGTGCCAGCAGCTTGACAGGGGGCTGGAGGGAGACCCAGTACTTC.

J is TRBJ1-3 and V is TRBV28; 7 nucleotides agree with TRBD1. The J segment lost 4 bases and the V segment lost 6 bases, leaving 9 bases of the junction unmatched. Germline V lookup: CDR1 MDHEN, CDR2 SYDVKM. CDR3 length equals 15 residues. For the CDR3, the DNA is TGTGCCAGCAGGAACCTAGGGGGCTTCGGAAACACCATATATTTT. Translating gives CASRNLGGFGNTIYF. Full variable domain (rest looked up from reference TRBV28 and TRBJ1-3): DVKVTQSSRYLVKRTGEKVFLECVQDMDHENMFWYRQDPGLGLRLIYFSYDVKMKEKGDIPEGYSVSREKKERFSLILESASTNQTSMYLCASRNLGGFGNTIYFGEGSWLTVV.

This clone was found a few times. The gene calls are TRBV19 and TRBJ2-7; 7 bases agree with TRBD2. CDR3 size: 15 residues. V dropped 5 bases and J dropped 2; count of bases not matched to a gene: 9. CDR1 is LNHDA and CDR2 is SQIVND in the germline V gene (reference sequence). CDR3 nucleotides: TGTGCCAGTAGTGACCCGGCTAGCGGCCCCTACGAGCAGTACTTC. This sequence encodes CASSDPASGPYEQYF. Full variable domain (remainder filled in from reference TRBV19 and TRBJ2-7): DGGITQSPKYLFRKEGQNVTLSCEQNLNHDAMYWYRQDPGQGLRLIYYSQIVNDFQKGDIAEGYSVSREKKESFPLTVTSAQKNPTAFYLCASSDPASGPYEQYFGPGTRLTVT.

About this clone itself: This sample includes further DNA sequences coding for the same CDR3. The chain employs TRBV27 and TRBJ1-1; D is possibly TRBD1 (6 bases). Germline V gene lookup returns CDR1 MNHEY and CDR2 SMNVEV (reference sequence). CDR3 length: 14 residues. V gave up 6 bases and J gave up 1 base, with 12 bases separating them. The CDR3 DNA is TGTGCCAGCAGCTTCGGGGGGCGGAACACTGAAGCTTTCTTT. The encoded protein is CASSFGGRNTEAFF.

The J gene is TRBJ2-3, the V gene TRBV5-1, with D hard to call. Deletions cut 3 bases from V and 6 bases from J, with 11 bases between. This CDR3 is 13 amino acids long. Germline CDR1 is SGHRS and CDR2 is YFSETQ. CDR3 protein: CASSSVAFDTQYF. The CDR3 bases are TGCGCCAGCAGCTCGGTTGCATTTGATACGCAGTATTTT.

This clone was found a few times. CDR3: CASSPWDSMNTEAFF. The CDR3 coding sequence is TGTGCCAGCAGTCCATGGGACAGTATGAACACTGAAGCTTTCTTT. The genes are TRBV25-1 and TRBJ1-1; 7 positions match TRBD1. The junction had 6 bases not matched to a gene; V was cut back by 5 bases and J by 0 bases. CDR3 size: 15 residues. Germline values: CDR1 MGHDK, CDR2 SYGVNS.

CDR3 sequence: CASSRRENLETQYF. Here the CDR3 DNA reads TGTGCCAGCAGCCGACGGGAGAATTTAGAGACCCAGTACTTC. The chain recombines TRBV7-6 with TRBJ2-5; weak D call: TRBD2 (6 bases). CDR1 and CDR2 (germline): SGHVS, FNYEAQ. This CDR3 is 14 amino acids long. V gave up 5 bases and J gave up 4 bases, with 14 bases separating them.

A remark on this clone: Mismatch with germline at one junction end may stem from a read error. The rearrangement links TRBV2 to TRBJ2-7, with D unclear. Germline values: CDR1 SNHLY, CDR2 FYNNEI. There are 13 residues in the CDR3. The CDR3 DNA reads as TGTGCCAGCCTCGAGTCTCTCTCCCACGAGCAGTACTTC. It codes for CASLESLSHEQYF. The whole variable domain, remainder taken from reference TRBV2 and TRBJ2-7, is EPEVTQTPSHQVTQMGQEVILRCVPISNHLYFYWYRQILGQKVEFLVSFYNNEISEKSEIFDDQFSVERPDGSNFTLKIRSTKLEDSAMYFCASLESLSHEQYFGPGTRLTVT.

The V call is TRBV7-6, the J call TRBJ2-7; no clear D. There are 13 residues in the CDR3. Looked up from germline, CDR1 is SGHVS and CDR2 is FNYEAQ. Trimming shortened V by 0 bases and J by 2 bases, and 5 bases separated the two germline ends. The CDR3 spells CASSLAETYEQYF. The DNA for the CDR3 is TGTGCCAGCAGCTTAGCGGAGACCTACGAGCAGTACTTC.

This clone was seen more than once but under ten times. The V call is TRBV2, the J call TRBJ1-1, with 8 bases aligning to TRBD1. Germline V gene sequence: CDR1 SNHLY, CDR2 FYNNEI. V shed 7 bases and J 2 bases; nucleotides not matched to a gene: 9. The CDR3 is 15 residues long. CDR3 residues: CASTSTGGANTEAFF. In DNA, the CDR3 is TGTGCCAGCACCTCCACAGGGGGAGCTAACACTGAAGCTTTCTTT.

The chain recombines TRBV6-6 with TRBJ2-7; D possibly corresponds to TRBD1 (5 bases). Germline V lookup: CDR1 MNHNY, CDR2 SVGAGI (reference sequence). The V end was cut by 2 bases, the J end by 2 bases, with 13 bases between. The CDR3 is made up of 15 amino acids. CDR3 DNA sequence: TGTGCCAGCAGTTACGGGGCAGGGCTTACCTACGAGCAGTACTTC. It specifies CASSYGAGLTYEQYF.

The V gene is TRBV27, the J gene TRBJ1-4; D possibly corresponds to TRBD1 (5 bases). The CDR3 contains 12 residues. Germline-derived CDR1 and CDR2 are MNHEY and SMNVEV (reference sequence). V gave up 3 bases and J gave up 10 bases, with 9 bases separating them. The CDR3 loop is CASSFNGGKLFF. The CDR3 nucleotides read TGTGCCAGCAGTTTCAACGGGGGAAAACTGTTTTTT.